This T cell receptor (beta chain) was found in a study of shared clonotypes between healthy human individuals. Study overall: Researchers assigned three CD4 naive, three CD4 memory, two CD8 naive and one CD8 memory plate to each donor. General study points: Investigators collected only blood, and repertoires in tissues likely differ.

Naive CD8 populations comprised CD45RO-negative cells positively selected for CCR7, excluding terminally differentiated effector memory CD45RA+ cells. All the donors were Caucasian adults who lived in Nashville, Tennessee. The method was immunoSEQ multiplex PCR; TCRdb's version includes in-frame clones alone and lacks a portion of them. This table has about 2.1 million clones, roughly 91% appearing once. In germline, CDR1 is LNHDA, CDR2 SQIVND (reference sequence). The CDR3 has 14 amino acids. Trimming removed 6 bases from V and 0 bases from J, with 9 bases in between. Of note for this clone: The antigen remains undetermined.

This TCR came from a man between 18 and 29 years old in good health. Some clones in this sample may be carry-over from other donors' samples. The chain carries TRBV19 and TRBJ1-5; maybe TRBD1 (5 bases). Sequencing was carried out using naive CD8+ T cells from PBMCs. In DNA, the CDR3 is TGTGCCAGTAGCCAGGGATATAGCAATCAGCCCCAGCATTTT. This encodes CASSQGYSNQPQHF.